A selection of T cell receptor beta chains follows, all from one sample in a study of T cells in Graves' hyperthyroidism and ophthalmopathy. TCRdb analysed the multiplex PCR reads with MiXCR anew, one entry per CDR3 protein. This table holds roughly 350,000 distinct CDR3 sequences, 14% found once. The material sequenced was blood. The receptors originated from a woman younger than 45 with Graves' ophthalmopathy. Both conserved end residues are trimmed from each CDR3. The D gene is left open where the match is weak.

V gene	J gene	D gene	CDR3 protein
TRBV3-1	TRBJ1-4	NA	ASSPRARGANEKLF
TRBV7-6	TRBJ2-3	NA	ASNSRTDTQY
TRBV19	TRBJ2-5	NA	ASRTSSQETQY
TRBV14	TRBJ1-5	NA	ASSQGWNQPQH
TRBV28	TRBJ2-5	TRBD2	ASSSSSGGPPGGTQY
TRBV7-2	TRBJ1-3	TRBD1	ASSKGDRGQDTIY
TRBV27	TRBJ2-5	TRBD1	ASSPTGDEETQY
TRBV10-1	TRBJ2-1	TRBD1	ASSESWTGSYNEQF
TRBV3-1	TRBJ2-2	TRBD2	ASSQEAGGNTGELF
TRBV20-1	TRBJ1-5	NA	SATLGGIQPQH
TRBV10-3	TRBJ1-4	NA	ATAEGEEEELF
TRBV18	TRBJ1-5	NA	ASSRQGSNQPQH